The rows below give T cell receptor beta chains drawn from one sample of a study of blood T cell repertoires in COVID-19. The method was immunoSEQ multiplex PCR; TCRdb's version includes in-frame clones alone and lacks a portion of them. The sample records 150,000 to 190,000 clones, approximately 79% being singletons. Material: PBMCs or T cells enriched from blood (not recorded which). Source of these receptors: a man aged 45-65 years who had recovered from COVID-19. Both conserved end residues are part of each CDR3. The order of the fields is CDR3 protein, CDR3 DNA, J gene, D gene, V gene, clone size. D genes are given only for firm matches. A row's size may be missing; if present it is once, few, many or a size class.

CDR3aa: CASSQDRVAGYNEQFF
CDR3nt: TGTGCCAGCAGCCAAGATCGGGTAGCGGGTTACAATGAGCAGTTCTTC
j_gene: TRBJ2-1
d_gene: TRBD2
v_gene: TRBV7-7
abundance: -

CDR3aa: CASSSGQGSGNTIYF
CDR3nt: TGTGCCAGCAGTTCGGGACAGGGGTCTGGAAACACCATATATTTT
j_gene: TRBJ1-3
d_gene: TRBD1
v_gene: TRBV27
abundance: -

CDR3aa: CASSLDRGRSTLFF
CDR3nt: TGTGCCAGCAGCCTCGACAGGGGGCGAAGTACCCTGTTTTTT
j_gene: TRBJ1-4
d_gene: TRBD1
v_gene: TRBV6-5
abundance: -

CDR3aa: CASSPPGGETQYF
CDR3nt: TGTGCCAGCTCACCCCCAGGGGGAGAGACCCAGTACTTC
j_gene: TRBJ2-5
d_gene: TRBD1
v_gene: TRBV18
abundance: -

CDR3aa: CASSPEGYGYTF
CDR3nt: TGTGCCAGCAGCCCGGAGGGGTATGGCTACACCTTC
j_gene: TRBJ1-2
d_gene: -
v_gene: TRBV3-1/TRBV3-2
abundance: -

CDR3aa: CASSYDRDRSNYGYTF
CDR3nt: TGTGCCAGCAGTTACGACAGGGACCGATCTAACTATGGCTACACCTTC
j_gene: TRBJ1-2
d_gene: TRBD1
v_gene: TRBV6-2/TRBV6-3
abundance: -

CDR3aa: CAWSVSGQGYNSPLHF
CDR3nt: TGTGCCTGGAGTGTAAGTGGGCAGGGGTATAATTCACCCCTCCACTTT
j_gene: TRBJ1-6
d_gene: -
v_gene: TRBV30
abundance: -

CDR3aa: CASSQVFNYGGGPPQETQYF
CDR3nt: TGTGCCAGCAGCCAAGTTTTTAATTATGGGGGGGGGCCCCCACAAGAGACCCAGTACTTC
j_gene: TRBJ2-5
d_gene: -
v_gene: TRBV3-1/TRBV3-2
abundance: -

CDR3aa: CASSLGPGQGYGYTF
CDR3nt: TGCGCCAGCAGCTTGGGTCCGGGACAGGGTTATGGCTACACCTTC
j_gene: TRBJ1-2
d_gene: TRBD1
v_gene: TRBV5-1
abundance: -

CDR3aa: CSVNPNSGSREQYF
CDR3nt: TGCAGCGTCAACCCTAACTCCGGGTCTCGCGAGCAGTACTTC
j_gene: TRBJ2-7
d_gene: -
v_gene: TRBV29-1
abundance: -

CDR3aa: CASATGTANTGELFF
CDR3nt: TGTGCCAGTGCTACCGGGACAGCGAACACCGGGGAGCTGTTTTTT
j_gene: TRBJ2-2
d_gene: TRBD1
v_gene: TRBV6-5
abundance: once

CDR3aa: CASSLGAATSTDTQYF
CDR3nt: TGTGCCAGCAGCTTGGGGGCAGCAACTAGCACAGATACGCAGTATTTT
j_gene: TRBJ2-3
d_gene: -
v_gene: TRBV25-1
abundance: once

CDR3aa: CASSLTQDTEAFF
CDR3nt: TGTGCCAGCAGCTTAACTCAGGACACTGAAGCTTTCTTT
j_gene: TRBJ1-1
d_gene: -
v_gene: TRBV7-2
abundance: -

CDR3aa: CASSAGTSGNTIYF
CDR3nt: TGTGCCAGCAGTGCGGGGACCTCTGGAAACACCATATATTTT
j_gene: TRBJ1-3
d_gene: -
v_gene: TRBV27
abundance: -

CDR3aa: CATIADRAPFHF
CDR3nt: TGTGCCACCATTGCGGACAGGGCACCCTTCCACTTT
j_gene: TRBJ1-6
d_gene: TRBD1
v_gene: TRBV24-1
abundance: -

CDR3aa: CASSIVGTANSPLHF
CDR3nt: TGTGCCAGTAGTATAGTTGGGACAGCAAATTCACCCCTCCACTTT
j_gene: TRBJ1-6
d_gene: TRBD1
v_gene: TRBV19
abundance: -

CDR3aa: CASSNMRRTTALAKNIQYF
CDR3nt: TGTGCCAGCAGCAACATGAGGAGAACGACAGCCCTAGCCAAAAACATTCAGTACTTC
j_gene: TRBJ2-4
d_gene: -
v_gene: TRBV21-1
abundance: -

CDR3aa: CASSREITGELFF
CDR3nt: TGTGCCAGCAGCAGGGAGATCACCGGGGAGCTGTTTTTT
j_gene: TRBJ2-2
d_gene: -
v_gene: TRBV5-6
abundance: -

CDR3aa: CASSRTTGGSGNTIYF
CDR3nt: TGCGCCAGCAGCCGGACGACAGGGGGCTCTGGAAACACCATATATTTT
j_gene: TRBJ1-3
d_gene: TRBD1
v_gene: TRBV4-3
abundance: once

CDR3aa: CASRENRVVPYNSPLHF
CDR3nt: TGTGCCAGCAGGGAAAACAGGGTCGTCCCCTATAATTCACCCCTCCACTTT
j_gene: TRBJ1-6
d_gene: -
v_gene: TRBV2
abundance: -

CDR3aa: CASSLTGQRPGEQYF
CDR3nt: TGTGCCAGCAGCCTCACGGGACAGCGACCTGGCGAGCAGTACTTC
j_gene: TRBJ2-7
d_gene: TRBD1
v_gene: TRBV5-5
abundance: -

CDR3aa: CASSSGQGSTEAFF
CDR3nt: TGTGCCAGCAGTTCCGGACAGGGCAGCACTGAAGCTTTCTTT
j_gene: TRBJ1-1
d_gene: TRBD1
v_gene: TRBV28
abundance: -

CDR3aa: CASSRDYLYEQYF
CDR3nt: TGTGCCAGCAGTCGGGACTACCTCTACGAGCAGTACTTC
j_gene: TRBJ2-7
d_gene: TRBD2
v_gene: TRBV6-5
abundance: -

CDR3aa: CASSLAVAGGTQYF
CDR3nt: TGTGCCAGCAGCTTAGCGGTAGCGGGGGGTACGCAGTATTTT
j_gene: TRBJ2-3
d_gene: TRBD2
v_gene: TRBV7-2
abundance: -

CDR3aa: CASSDGGQGVYYGYTF
CDR3nt: TGTGCCAGCAGTGACGGGGGACAGGGGGTCTACTATGGCTACACCTTC
j_gene: TRBJ1-2
d_gene: TRBD1
v_gene: TRBV2
abundance: -

CDR3aa: CASSFGLAGLADTQYF
CDR3nt: TGTGCCAGCAGCTTCGGACTAGCGGGGTTGGCAGATACGCAGTATTTT
j_gene: TRBJ2-3
d_gene: TRBD2
v_gene: TRBV7-3
abundance: many

CDR3aa: CATRLRGSYNEQFF
CDR3nt: TGTGCCACCCGCCTGCGGGGGAGCTACAATGAGCAGTTCTTC
j_gene: TRBJ2-1
d_gene: TRBD2
v_gene: TRBV15
abundance: -

CDR3aa: CASSLDRGDYGYTF
CDR3nt: TGTGCCAGCAGCTTGGACAGGGGGGACTATGGCTACACCTTC
j_gene: TRBJ1-2
d_gene: TRBD1
v_gene: TRBV5-4
abundance: -

CDR3aa: CASSVQGNYGYTF
CDR3nt: TGTGCCAGCAGTGTTCAGGGCAACTATGGCTACACCTTC
j_gene: TRBJ1-2
d_gene: -
v_gene: TRBV2
abundance: -

CDR3aa: CAISESGTYVLGLGYGYTF
CDR3nt: TGTGCCATCAGTGAGTCGGGTACTTATGTCCTTGGGCTGGGCTATGGCTACACCTTC
j_gene: TRBJ1-2
d_gene: -
v_gene: TRBV10-3
abundance: few

CDR3aa: CASSLDRQGGNEQFF
CDR3nt: TGCGCCAGCAGCTTAGATAGACAGGGGGGCAATGAGCAGTTCTTC
j_gene: TRBJ2-1
d_gene: TRBD1
v_gene: TRBV5-1
abundance: -

CDR3aa: CASSQGIGTSTNYGYTF
CDR3nt: TGTGCCAGCAGCCAAGGTATCGGGACATCTACTAACTATGGCTACACCTTC
j_gene: TRBJ1-2
d_gene: -
v_gene: TRBV14
abundance: few

CDR3aa: CASSYGQSLNSPLHF
CDR3nt: TGTGCCAGCAGTTACGGACAGTCACTAAATTCACCCCTCCACTTT
j_gene: TRBJ1-6
d_gene: -
v_gene: TRBV6-5
abundance: -

CDR3aa: CASSRTSIGEQFF
CDR3nt: TGTGCCAGCAGTCGGACTAGCATTGGTGAGCAGTTCTTC
j_gene: TRBJ2-1
d_gene: TRBD2
v_gene: TRBV12-3/TRBV12-4
abundance: -

CDR3aa: CALLRDRATNEKLFF
CDR3nt: TGTGCCTTACTACGGGACAGAGCAACTAATGAAAAACTGTTTTTT
j_gene: TRBJ1-4
d_gene: TRBD1
v_gene: TRBV30
abundance: -

CDR3aa: CSASPRAYTSSYEQYF
CDR3nt: TGCAGTGCTAGTCCCAGGGCATACACCAGCTCCTACGAGCAGTACTTC
j_gene: TRBJ2-7
d_gene: -
v_gene: TRBV20-1
abundance: -

CDR3aa: CASRPTTVGGNQPQHF
CDR3nt: TGTGCCAGTAGACCTACGACTGTTGGCGGCAATCAGCCCCAGCATTTT
j_gene: TRBJ1-5
d_gene: -
v_gene: TRBV19
abundance: -

CDR3aa: CASSPGFTIYF
CDR3nt: TGTGCCAGCAGCCCGGGTTTCACCATATATTTT
j_gene: TRBJ1-3
d_gene: -
v_gene: TRBV3-1/TRBV3-2
abundance: -

CDR3aa: CARRGGLAGGQATDTQYF
CDR3nt: TGTGCCCGCCGGGGGGGACTCGCGGGGGGGCAGGCCACAGATACGCAGTATTTT
j_gene: TRBJ2-3
d_gene: TRBD2
v_gene: TRBV25-1
abundance: -

CDR3aa: CASSIIMGQGSGGELFF
CDR3nt: TGTGCCAGTAGTATCATCATGGGACAGGGGTCGGGCGGGGAGCTGTTTTTT
j_gene: TRBJ2-2
d_gene: TRBD1
v_gene: TRBV19
abundance: -

CDR3aa: CAWRGLNYGYTF
CDR3nt: TGTGCCTGGAGGGGCCTTAACTATGGCTACACCTTC
j_gene: TRBJ1-2
d_gene: -
v_gene: TRBV30
abundance: once

CDR3aa: CASSLAASEAKNIQYF
CDR3nt: TGTGCCAGCAGCTTGGCAGCTAGCGAAGCCAAAAACATTCAGTACTTC
j_gene: TRBJ2-4
d_gene: -
v_gene: TRBV5-6
abundance: once

CDR3aa: CASSRRGHTF
CDR3nt: TGTGCCAGCAGCCGAAGGGGCCACACCTTC
j_gene: TRBJ1-2
d_gene: -
v_gene: TRBV12-3/TRBV12-4
abundance: few

CDR3aa: CASSPLELAGAGELFF
CDR3nt: TGTGCCAGCTCACCACTGGAACTAGCGGGGGCCGGGGAGCTGTTTTTT
j_gene: TRBJ2-2
d_gene: TRBD2
v_gene: TRBV18
abundance: -

CDR3aa: CASSLVQRNTEAFF
CDR3nt: TGCGCCAGCAGCTTGGTGCAGCGAAACACTGAAGCTTTCTTT
j_gene: TRBJ1-1
d_gene: -
v_gene: TRBV5-1
abundance: -

CDR3aa: CASSLGQGSREQYF
CDR3nt: TGTGCCAGCAGCTTGGGACAGGGTAGCAGGGAGCAGTACTTC
j_gene: TRBJ2-7
d_gene: TRBD1
v_gene: TRBV5-4
abundance: -

CDR3aa: CASSPQGAVGTEAFF
CDR3nt: TGTGCCAGCAGCCCCCAGGGGGCGGTGGGCACTGAAGCTTTCTTT
j_gene: TRBJ1-1
d_gene: TRBD1
v_gene: TRBV3-1/TRBV3-2
abundance: -

CDR3aa: CATRIGRTNEKLFF
CDR3nt: TGTGCCACCCGCATTGGGAGAACTAATGAAAAACTGTTTTTT
j_gene: TRBJ1-4
d_gene: -
v_gene: TRBV15
abundance: once

CDR3aa: CASSRGYDQPQHF
CDR3nt: TGTGCCAGTAGTCGGGGGTATGATCAGCCCCAGCATTTT
j_gene: TRBJ1-5
d_gene: -
v_gene: TRBV19
abundance: once

CDR3aa: CASSTGYYYGYTF
CDR3nt: TGTGCCAGTAGCACAGGGTACTATTATGGCTACACCTTC
j_gene: TRBJ1-2
d_gene: -
v_gene: TRBV19
abundance: -

CDR3aa: CASSQDETSSDGYTF
CDR3nt: TGTGCCAGCAGCCAAGATGAGACTAGCAGCGATGGCTACACCTTC
j_gene: TRBJ1-2
d_gene: -
v_gene: TRBV3-1/TRBV3-2
abundance: -

CDR3aa: CAAGTANYGYTF
CDR3nt: TGTGCCGCGGGGACAGCCAACTATGGCTACACCTTC
j_gene: TRBJ1-2
d_gene: TRBD1
v_gene: TRBV3-1/TRBV3-2
abundance: few